The rows below give T cell receptor beta chains drawn from one sample of a study of shared clonotypes between healthy human individuals. Profiled with immunoSEQ multiplex PCR; TCRdb holds only in-frame clones, not every one. The sample holds over a million clones, 95% to 99% seen once. The sequenced material came from naive CD4+ T cells sorted from blood. All receptors come from a young man in good health. Both conserved end residues are part of each CDR3. A D gene is named only where the DNA matches it firmly. Clone size is given for some rows only: seen once, a few or many times, or a class if the clone is expanded.

d_gene: -; v_gene: TRBV27; abundance: -; len: 14; j_gene: TRBJ1-2; CDR3aa: CASSLSRGGYGYTF; CDR3nt: TGTGCCAGCAGTTTGTCCCGGGGAGGATATGGCTACACCTTC
d_gene: TRBD1; v_gene: TRBV10-2; abundance: -; len: 15; j_gene: TRBJ2-7; CDR3aa: CASRYGQGTSYEQYF; CDR3nt: TGCGCCAGCAGGTATGGACAGGGGACTTCCTACGAGCAGTACTTC
d_gene: TRBD1; v_gene: TRBV6-5; abundance: -; len: 13; j_gene: TRBJ2-7; CDR3aa: CASRTGTAYEQYF; CDR3nt: TGTGCCAGCAGGACCGGGACAGCCTACGAGCAGTACTTC
d_gene: -; v_gene: TRBV18; abundance: once; len: 12; j_gene: TRBJ2-1; CDR3aa: CASSPPGWEQFF; CDR3nt: TGTGCCAGCTCACCACCGGGATGGGAGCAGTTCTTC
d_gene: -; v_gene: TRBV4-1; abundance: -; len: 15; j_gene: TRBJ2-3; CDR3aa: CASRGGPSGADTQYF; CDR3nt: TGCGCCAGCCGTGGGGGCCCATCGGGCGCAGATACGCAGTATTTT
d_gene: TRBD1; v_gene: TRBV6-5; abundance: -; len: 16; j_gene: TRBJ2-7; CDR3aa: CASSYSGTGYSYEQYF; CDR3nt: TGTGCCAGCAGTTACTCCGGGACAGGGTACTCCTACGAGCAGTACTTC
d_gene: TRBD2; v_gene: TRBV10-3; abundance: -; len: 17; j_gene: TRBJ2-3; CDR3aa: CAISDRGEAGRGDTQYF; CDR3nt: TGTGCCATCAGTGACCGCGGTGAAGCGGGACGGGGAGATACGCAGTATTTT
d_gene: -; v_gene: TRBV19; abundance: -; len: 15; j_gene: TRBJ1-2; CDR3aa: CASSDAGREVYGYTF; CDR3nt: TGTGCCAGTAGTGATGCGGGCAGGGAAGTCTATGGCTACACCTTC
d_gene: TRBD2; v_gene: TRBV29-1; abundance: -; len: 21; j_gene: TRBJ2-1; CDR3aa: CSVFRGWTSGQKSSSYNEQFF; CDR3nt: TGCAGCGTTTTCAGGGGGTGGACTAGCGGTCAGAAGTCGAGCTCCTACAATGAGCAGTTCTTC
d_gene: -; v_gene: TRBV5-1; abundance: -; len: 16; j_gene: TRBJ1-1; CDR3aa: CASSLSGLAGDTEAFF; CDR3nt: TGCGCCAGCAGCTTGTCGGGACTGGCTGGGGACACTGAAGCTTTCTTT
d_gene: -; v_gene: TRBV19; abundance: -; len: 12; j_gene: TRBJ1-2; CDR3aa: CASTGVGYGYTF; CDR3nt: TGTGCCAGTACAGGGGTCGGCTATGGCTACACCTTC
d_gene: -; v_gene: TRBV10-3; abundance: -; len: 14; j_gene: TRBJ2-7; CDR3aa: CAIADSAASYEQYF; CDR3nt: TGTGCCATCGCGGACTCCGCCGCCTCCTACGAGCAGTACTTC
d_gene: -; v_gene: TRBV6-1; abundance: -; len: 15; j_gene: TRBJ1-1; CDR3aa: CASTPIVGGSTEAFF; CDR3nt: TGTGCCAGCACCCCGATCGTAGGGGGGAGCACTGAAGCTTTCTTT
d_gene: -; v_gene: TRBV18; abundance: -; len: 13; j_gene: TRBJ1-5; CDR3aa: CASSPGGRQPQHF; CDR3nt: TGTGCCAGCTCACCGGGGGGGCGGCAGCCCCAGCATTTT
d_gene: TRBD1; v_gene: TRBV5-1; abundance: -; len: 17; j_gene: TRBJ1-2; CDR3aa: CASSSWTGGVSSYGYTF; CDR3nt: TGCGCCAGCAGCTCATGGACAGGGGGCGTTTCTAGCTATGGCTACACCTTC
d_gene: -; v_gene: TRBV9; abundance: -; len: 20; j_gene: TRBJ2-1; CDR3aa: CASSVEVGEQATPSYNEQFF; CDR3nt: TGTGCCAGCAGCGTAGAAGTGGGGGAACAGGCTACCCCCTCCTACAATGAGCAGTTCTTC
d_gene: -; v_gene: TRBV28; abundance: -; len: 17; j_gene: TRBJ1-5; CDR3aa: CASRIGWWTPSYQPQHF; CDR3nt: TGTGCCAGCAGGATAGGGTGGTGGACGCCCAGTTATCAGCCCCAGCATTTT
d_gene: -; v_gene: TRBV18; abundance: once; len: 12; j_gene: TRBJ1-2; CDR3aa: CASSPLSGGYTF; CDR3nt: TGTGCCAGCTCACCACTTTCTGGTGGCTACACCTTC
d_gene: TRBD2; v_gene: TRBV9; abundance: -; len: 16; j_gene: TRBJ2-1; CDR3aa: CASSVGLAGGYNEQFF; CDR3nt: TGTGCCAGCAGCGTAGGCTTAGCGGGAGGCTACAATGAGCAGTTCTTC
d_gene: -; v_gene: TRBV5-1; abundance: -; len: 14; j_gene: TRBJ1-1; CDR3aa: CASSLGSGNTEAFF; CDR3nt: TGCGCCAGCAGCTTGGGTTCCGGGAACACTGAAGCTTTCTTT
d_gene: TRBD2; v_gene: TRBV19; abundance: -; len: 16; j_gene: TRBJ2-3; CDR3aa: CASSLLAGGSTDTQYF; CDR3nt: TGTGCCAGTAGTTTGCTAGCGGGAGGAAGCACAGATACGCAGTATTTT
d_gene: -; v_gene: TRBV18; abundance: -; len: 16; j_gene: TRBJ1-2; CDR3aa: CASSPLEARQGYGYTF; CDR3nt: TGTGCCAGCTCACCACTGGAGGCCAGGCAGGGATATGGCTACACCTTC
d_gene: -; v_gene: TRBV7-9; abundance: -; len: 13; j_gene: TRBJ1-2; CDR3aa: CASSFGQYSGYTF; CDR3nt: TGTGCCAGCAGCTTCGGACAGTATTCCGGCTACACCTTC
d_gene: TRBD1; v_gene: TRBV19; abundance: -; len: 14; j_gene: TRBJ1-2; CDR3aa: CASTKDRSLYGYTF; CDR3nt: TGTGCCAGTACCAAGGACAGGTCCCTCTATGGCTACACCTTC
d_gene: TRBD2; v_gene: TRBV18; abundance: -; len: 18; j_gene: TRBJ2-1; CDR3aa: CASSPQGGGGRAPHEQFF; CDR3nt: TGTGCCAGCTCACCACAAGGCGGAGGCGGGAGGGCCCCCCATGAGCAGTTCTTC
d_gene: -; v_gene: TRBV7-2; abundance: -; len: 14; j_gene: TRBJ2-7; CDR3aa: CASSLGLPVSEQYF; CDR3nt: TGTGCCAGCAGCTTAGGACTTCCTGTTAGCGAGCAGTACTTC
d_gene: TRBD2; v_gene: TRBV5-1; abundance: -; len: 17; j_gene: TRBJ2-3; CDR3aa: CASSLALAGGVYDTQYF; CDR3nt: TGCGCCAGCAGCTTGGCTTTAGCGGGAGGTGTGTATGATACGCAGTATTTT
d_gene: -; v_gene: TRBV18; abundance: -; len: 15; j_gene: TRBJ2-2; CDR3aa: CASSPLSANTGELFF; CDR3nt: TGTGCCAGCTCACCACTTTCGGCGAACACCGGGGAGCTGTTTTTT
d_gene: -; v_gene: TRBV5-5; abundance: -; len: 15; j_gene: TRBJ2-5; CDR3aa: CASSLAGFVAETQYF; CDR3nt: TGTGCCAGCAGCCTGGCAGGGTTCGTGGCAGAGACCCAGTACTTC
d_gene: -; v_gene: TRBV19; abundance: -; len: 15; j_gene: TRBJ1-4; CDR3aa: CASSVVGGINEKLFF; CDR3nt: TGTGCCAGTTCGGTGGTTGGAGGAATTAATGAAAAACTGTTTTTT
d_gene: -; v_gene: TRBV7-8; abundance: -; len: 14; j_gene: TRBJ2-7; CDR3aa: CASSSSGASYEQYF; CDR3nt: TGTGCCAGCAGCTCCTCCGGGGCCTCCTACGAGCAGTACTTC
d_gene: -; v_gene: TRBV6-4; abundance: -; len: 13; j_gene: TRBJ1-2; CDR3aa: CASSQGTGYGYTF; CDR3nt: TGTGCCAGCAGCCAAGGGACCGGGTATGGCTACACCTTC
d_gene: -; v_gene: TRBV18; abundance: -; len: 13; j_gene: TRBJ2-5; CDR3aa: CASSPAAKETQYF; CDR3nt: TGTGCCAGCTCACCGGCGGCGAAAGAGACCCAGTACTTC
d_gene: -; v_gene: TRBV10-3; abundance: -; len: 15; j_gene: TRBJ2-1; CDR3aa: CAISETGPSYNEQFF; CDR3nt: TGTGCCATCAGTGAGACAGGCCCTTCCTACAATGAGCAGTTCTTC
d_gene: -; v_gene: TRBV5-4; abundance: -; len: 13; j_gene: TRBJ2-2; CDR3aa: CASSLGQLGELFF; CDR3nt: TGTGCCAGCAGCTTGGGCCAGCTCGGGGAGCTGTTTTTT
d_gene: TRBD1; v_gene: TRBV7-9; abundance: -; len: 14; j_gene: TRBJ1-1; CDR3aa: CASSFGQGYTEAFF; CDR3nt: TGTGCCAGCAGCTTCGGACAGGGGTACACTGAAGCTTTCTTT
d_gene: TRBD2; v_gene: TRBV5-1; abundance: -; len: 17; j_gene: TRBJ2-2; CDR3aa: CASSFPLAGGPTGELFF; CDR3nt: TGCGCCAGCAGCTTCCCTCTAGCGGGAGGGCCCACCGGGGAGCTGTTTTTT
d_gene: TRBD1; v_gene: TRBV29-1; abundance: -; len: 11; j_gene: TRBJ2-3; CDR3aa: CSVGQSHTQYF; CDR3nt: TGCAGCGTGGGACAGTCACATACGCAGTATTTT
d_gene: -; v_gene: TRBV6-6; abundance: -; len: 15; j_gene: TRBJ1-3; CDR3aa: CASSYYGVAGNTIYF; CDR3nt: TGTGCCAGCAGTTACTATGGAGTGGCCGGAAACACCATATATTTT
d_gene: TRBD1; v_gene: TRBV7-4; abundance: -; len: 13; j_gene: TRBJ2-7; CDR3aa: CASSADRSGPQYF; CDR3nt: TGTGCCAGCAGCGCGGACAGGAGCGGCCCACAGTACTTC
d_gene: TRBD1; v_gene: TRBV6-5; abundance: -; len: 15; j_gene: TRBJ2-7; CDR3aa: CASSLDRGPSYEQYF; CDR3nt: TGTGCCAGCAGCCTTGACAGGGGGCCGAGCTACGAGCAGTACTTC
d_gene: -; v_gene: TRBV7-2; abundance: once; len: 14; j_gene: TRBJ2-3; CDR3aa: CASSYRPPPDTQYF; CDR3nt: TGTGCCAGCAGTTACAGGCCGCCTCCAGATACGCAGTATTTT
d_gene: -; v_gene: TRBV6-1; abundance: -; len: 13; j_gene: TRBJ1-1; CDR3aa: CASSRTGRSEAFF; CDR3nt: TGTGCCAGCAGTAGAACGGGACGGAGTGAAGCTTTCTTT
d_gene: -; v_gene: TRBV11-2; abundance: -; len: 15; j_gene: TRBJ1-2; CDR3aa: CASSANTGPRQSYTF; CDR3nt: TGTGCCAGCAGCGCTAACACCGGGCCCAGGCAAAGCTACACCTTC
d_gene: -; v_gene: TRBV28; abundance: -; len: 13; j_gene: TRBJ1-2; CDR3aa: CASTPGGSYGYTF; CDR3nt: TGTGCCAGCACCCCGGGGGGATCCTATGGCTACACCTTC
d_gene: TRBD1; v_gene: TRBV7-2; abundance: once; len: 15; j_gene: TRBJ1-3; CDR3aa: CASSEDRAPGNTIYF; CDR3nt: TGTGCCAGCAGCGAGGACAGGGCGCCTGGAAACACCATATATTTT
d_gene: -; v_gene: TRBV16; abundance: -; len: 14; j_gene: TRBJ1-5; CDR3aa: CASSPHRRDPTQHF; CDR3nt: TGTGCCAGCAGCCCCCATCGCCGGGACCCAACCCAGCATTTT
d_gene: -; v_gene: TRBV9; abundance: -; len: 15; j_gene: TRBJ2-7; CDR3aa: CASSVGPDSSYEQYF; CDR3nt: TGTGCCAGCAGCGTAGGTCCGGACAGCTCCTACGAGCAGTACTTC
d_gene: -; v_gene: TRBV4-1; abundance: -; len: 17; j_gene: TRBJ2-2; CDR3aa: CASSQELAGANTGELFF; CDR3nt: TGCGCCAGCAGCCAAGAACTAGCCGGTGCGAACACCGGGGAGCTGTTTTTT
d_gene: -; v_gene: TRBV9; abundance: once; len: 15; j_gene: TRBJ2-7; CDR3aa: CASSQGQAYSYEQYF; CDR3nt: TGTGCCAGCAGCCAGGGGCAAGCCTACTCCTACGAGCAGTACTTC
d_gene: -; v_gene: TRBV4-3; abundance: -; len: 14; j_gene: TRBJ2-1; CDR3aa: CASSLRAYYNEQFF; CDR3nt: TGCGCCAGCAGCCTGCGGGCCTACTACAATGAGCAGTTCTTC
d_gene: -; v_gene: TRBV6-5; abundance: -; len: 15; j_gene: TRBJ2-1; CDR3aa: CASSQPTGILHEQFF; CDR3nt: TGTGCCAGCAGCCAACCAACAGGGATCCTCCATGAGCAGTTCTTC
d_gene: TRBD2; v_gene: TRBV2; abundance: -; len: 15; j_gene: TRBJ2-7; CDR3aa: CASSAREAGDYEQYF; CDR3nt: TGTGCCAGCAGCGCCCGCGAAGCGGGAGACTACGAGCAGTACTTC
d_gene: -; v_gene: TRBV28; abundance: -; len: 14; j_gene: TRBJ2-7; CDR3aa: CASSLPLDGYEQYF; CDR3nt: TGTGCCAGCAGTTTACCCCTGGACGGTTACGAGCAGTACTTC
d_gene: -; v_gene: TRBV5-1; abundance: -; len: 13; j_gene: TRBJ2-5; CDR3aa: CASSLRGQETQYF; CDR3nt: TGCGCCAGCAGCTTGAGGGGGCAAGAGACCCAGTACTTC